This is a list of T cell receptor beta chains from one sample in a study of regulatory T cells in long-lasting Graves disease. One entry per CDR3 protein results from TCRdb running MiXCR on the multiplex PCR reads. This sample has around 250,000 distinct CDR3 sequences; roughly a fifth occur once, and the top ten carry approximately 15%. The sample was peripheral blood mononuclear cells (PBMCs), taken at new diagnosis, from a patient treated with antithyroid drugs. These receptors all come from a female donor with Graves disease. CDR3s include the opening cysteine and the closing phenylalanine or tryptophan. Each record gives: D gene, clone size, J gene, V gene, CDR3 DNA, CDR3 protein. D genes are given only for firm matches. Size is omitted from some rows. Given values are once, few, many or a class for expanded clones.

TRBD1,many,TRBJ2-7,TRBV12-3/TRBV12-4,TGTGCCAGCAGCCACGGGACAGGGGGTTCCTACGAGCAGTACTTC,CASSHGTGGSYEQYF
TRBD2,many,TRBJ2-7,TRBV20-1,TGCAGTGCTTCTCCTACTAGCGGGGGGACCTCCTACGAGCAGTACTTC,CSASPTSGGTSYEQYF
-,many,TRBJ2-7,TRBV24-1,TGTGCCACCAGTGCCACAGGAACCTCAACCTACGAGCAGTACTTC,CATSATGTSTYEQYF
-,many,TRBJ2-7,TRBV6-2/TRBV6-3,TGTGCCAGCAGCTACACTAGTGGGGGTGAGCAGTACTTC,CASSYTSGGEQYF
-,few,TRBJ1-1,TRBV10-1,TGCGCCAGCAGTGAAGGGGGTTCATTGAACACTGAAGCTTTCTTT,CASSEGGSLNTEAFF
TRBD1,many,TRBJ1-5,TRBV7-9,TGTGCCAGCAGCGGACAGGGTAGGGGACAGCCCCAGCATTTT,CASSGQGRGQPQHF
-,many,TRBJ1-2,TRBV24-1,TGTGCCACCAGTGATCCCAAGACAGACGACTATGGCTACACCTTC,CATSDPKTDDYGYTF
-,few,TRBJ1-2,TRBV9,TGTGCCAGCAGCCTACAGGGACCATATGGCTACACCTTC,CASSLQGPYGYTF
-,-,TRBJ2-1,TRBV20-1,TGCAGTGCTCCTAATCGCGGTAGCGTCTACAATGAGCAGTTCTTC,CSAPNRGSVYNEQFF
TRBD2,many,TRBJ2-5,TRBV11-2,TGTGCCAGCAGCTTAGATCCTAGCGGGAGCTCCGAGACCCAGTACTTC,CASSLDPSGSSETQYF
-,-,TRBJ1-6,TRBV10-1,TGCGCCAGCAGTGAGGGCGGGTGGAATTCACCCCTCCACTTT,CASSEGGWNSPLHF
-,few,TRBJ2-1,TRBV7-7,TGTGCCAGCACCCTGGGAGCGGGCGACAATGAGCAGTTCTTC,CASTLGAGDNEQFF
-,few,TRBJ2-5,TRBV4-3,TGCGCCAGCAGCCAAGATCCGTACCAAGAGACCCAGTACTTC,CASSQDPYQETQYF
TRBD1,-,TRBJ1-4,TRBV9,TGTGCCAGCAGCCTCAGGACAGGGACTAATGAAAAACTGTTTTTT,CASSLRTGTNEKLFF
TRBD2,-,TRBJ2-5,TRBV14,TGTGCCAGCAGCCACCGGACTAGCGGGAGAGAGACCCAGTACTTC,CASSHRTSGRETQYF
-,few,TRBJ2-1,TRBV5-1,TGCGCCAGCAGCTTGGGATCCGTGTACAATGAGCAGTTCTTC,CASSLGSVYNEQFF
-,many,TRBJ2-3,TRBV20-1,TGCAGTGCTAGGGGATTGGGTTCCCCCGCAGATACGCAGTATTTT,CSARGLGSPADTQYF
-,-,TRBJ2-7,TRBV7-9,TGTGCCAGCAGCTTAGATGAGTATGCCGAACAGTACTTC,CASSLDEYAEQYF
TRBD2,many,TRBJ2-7,TRBV2,TGTGCCAGCAGTCTCTCTGGGACTAGCGGGTCTCACGAGCAGTACTTC,CASSLSGTSGSHEQYF
-,many,TRBJ2-7,TRBV6-2/TRBV6-3,TGTGCCAGCAGTTATGACGGGGGCTCCTACGAGCAGTACTTC,CASSYDGGSYEQYF
TRBD1,-,TRBJ2-1,TRBV6-1,TGTGCCAGCAGTGAAAGGGGGACAGGGGATACCTTC,CASSERGTGDTF
TRBD1,many,TRBJ1-6,TRBV27,TGTGCCAGCAGTAACCGGGACAGGGCCTCACCCCTCCACTTT,CASSNRDRASPLHF
-,many,TRBJ1-5,TRBV2,TGTGCCAGCAGTGCTGACCGGGGAAGAGGCAATCAGCCCCAGCATTTT,CASSADRGRGNQPQHF
TRBD1,many,TRBJ2-7,TRBV20-1,TGCAGTGCTAGTTCATGGGACAGGAGCTCCTACGAGCAGTACTTC,CSASSWDRSSYEQYF
-,-,TRBJ2-5,TRBV6-2/TRBV6-3,TGTGCCAGCAGTTACGCCGATCACGGGGCGCCGGAGACCCAGTACTTC,CASSYADHGAPETQYF
TRBD1,few,TRBJ2-3,TRBV6-2/TRBV6-3,TGTGCCAGCAGAGACAGGGGCGGCACAGATACGCAGTATTTT,CASRDRGGTDTQYF
-,-,TRBJ2-4,TRBV10-2,TGCGCCAGCGGTAGCGGTCTAGCCAAAAACATTCAGTACTTC,CASGSGLAKNIQYF
-,once,TRBJ2-2,TRBV19,TGTGCCAGTACGCCCCGGTACGGGGAGCTGTTTTTT,CASTPRYGELFF
-,-,TRBJ2-7,TRBV10-3,TGTGCCATCAGGGACATTTCCTACGAGCAGTACTTC,CAIRDISYEQYF
TRBD1,many,TRBJ1-5,TRBV2,TGTGCCAGCAGTCCCGGGACAGGTAGGGGGCTTGGTCAGCCCCAGCATTTT,CASSPGTGRGLGQPQHF
TRBD2,-,TRBJ2-3,TRBV6-2/TRBV6-3,TGTGCCAGCAGTGGGGGGCTAGCGGGAGTGGCCAGTACAGATACGCAGTATTTT,CASSGGLAGVASTDTQYF
TRBD2,-,TRBJ2-3,TRBV2,TGTGCCAGCAGCGCTGGACTAGCGGGAGGATCCTTCACAGATACGCAGTATTTT,CASSAGLAGGSFTDTQYF
TRBD2,many,TRBJ2-3,TRBV7-9,TGTGCCAGCAGCGACAGCGGGGGGTTCACAGATACGCAGTATTTT,CASSDSGGFTDTQYF
-,many,TRBJ2-5,TRBV30,TGTGCCTGGAGTTCGGGGCTCGGGGAGACCCAGTACTTC,CAWSSGLGETQYF
-,-,TRBJ1-3,TRBV29-1,TGCAGCGTTGATATCGGTCACTCTGGAAACACCATATATTTT,CSVDIGHSGNTIYF
-,many,TRBJ1-6,TRBV12-3/TRBV12-4,TGTGCCAGCAGTTTATCGATGTATTCACCCCTCCACTTT,CASSLSMYSPLHF
TRBD1,-,TRBJ1-1,TRBV5-8,TGTGCCAGCAGCTTGCCTCGACAGGGCCTCGGCACTGAAGCTTTCTTT,CASSLPRQGLGTEAFF
-,-,TRBJ1-1,TRBV6-2/TRBV6-3,TGTGCCAGCACCCCCGACAGACCGAACACTGAAGCTTTCTTT,CASTPDRPNTEAFF
TRBD2,many,TRBJ2-3,TRBV12-3/TRBV12-4,TGTGCCAGCAGTTCCTGGACTAGCTTGTCCTTCCCAGATACGCAGTATTTT,CASSSWTSLSFPDTQYF
-,many,TRBJ1-5,TRBV6-2/TRBV6-3,TGTGCCAGCAGTTACTTGGGATCTCAGCCCCAGCATTTT,CASSYLGSQPQHF
TRBD1,-,TRBJ2-1,TRBV7-9,TGTGCCAGCAGACCGACAGGGCTCTACAATGAGCAGTTCTTC,CASRPTGLYNEQFF
TRBD2,many,TRBJ2-3,TRBV9,TGTGCCAGCAAAGACGGCGGGGGGGCTTCAACAGATACGCAGTATTTT,CASKDGGGASTDTQYF
-,many,TRBJ2-7,TRBV7-9,TGTGCCAGCAGCCCACACAGGGAGCCCTACGAGCAGTACTTC,CASSPHREPYEQYF
TRBD2,many,TRBJ2-7,TRBV30,TGTGCCTGGAGTGTACGGCGCGGGGGACTACCATCCTACGAGCAGTACTTC,CAWSVRRGGLPSYEQYF
-,many,TRBJ2-1,TRBV5-1,TGCGCCAGCAGCTTGGAAGGGCAGCGCGGGAATGAGCAGTTCTTC,CASSLEGQRGNEQFF
-,-,TRBJ1-1,TRBV5-1,TGCGCCAGCAGCTTGGCTTGGGTCGAAAATGAAGCTTTCTTT,CASSLAWVENEAFF
TRBD2,many,TRBJ2-5,TRBV2,TGTGCCAGCAGTGAAACCGGGGGGAATGAGACCCAGTACTTC,CASSETGGNETQYF
-,many,TRBJ1-5,TRBV25-1,TGTGCCAGCAGCGAGACAGGTAACAATCAGCCCCAGCATTTT,CASSETGNNQPQHF
-,few,TRBJ1-2,TRBV19,TGTGCCAGTAGTATAGACCACCGGGGGCTAAAGAATGGCTACACCTTC,CASSIDHRGLKNGYTF
-,many,TRBJ2-4,TRBV2,TGTGCCAGCAGTGTCGGGATGGGGGGAAACATTCAGTACTTC,CASSVGMGGNIQYF
-,medium-sized,TRBJ1-1,TRBV2,TGTGCCAGCAGTGGGTCGTCTGCTTTCTTT,CASSGSSAFF
-,-,TRBJ1-4,TRBV5-1,TGCGCCACCTCGCCCGGGACACGTAATGAAAAACTGTTTTTT,CATSPGTRNEKLFF
TRBD1,many,TRBJ2-7,TRBV2,TGTGCCAGCAGTGCCGCGGGGACAGGGAATCCCTACGAGCAGTACTTC,CASSAAGTGNPYEQYF